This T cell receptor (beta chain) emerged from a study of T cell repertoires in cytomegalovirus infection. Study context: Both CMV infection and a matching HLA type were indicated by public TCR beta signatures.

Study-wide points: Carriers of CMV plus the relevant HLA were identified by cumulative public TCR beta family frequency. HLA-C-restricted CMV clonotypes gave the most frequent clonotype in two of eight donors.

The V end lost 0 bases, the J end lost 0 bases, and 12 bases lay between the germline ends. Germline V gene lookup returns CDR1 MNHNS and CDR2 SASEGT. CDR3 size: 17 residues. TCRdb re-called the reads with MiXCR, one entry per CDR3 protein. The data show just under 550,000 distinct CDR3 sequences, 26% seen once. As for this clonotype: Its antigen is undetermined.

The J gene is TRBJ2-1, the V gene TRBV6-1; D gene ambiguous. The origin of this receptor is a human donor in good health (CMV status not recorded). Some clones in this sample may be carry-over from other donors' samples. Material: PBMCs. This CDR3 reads CASSEAPASSSYNEQFF. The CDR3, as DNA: TGTGCCAGCAGTGAAGCGCCAGCCAGCAGCTCCTACAATGAGCAGTTCTTC.